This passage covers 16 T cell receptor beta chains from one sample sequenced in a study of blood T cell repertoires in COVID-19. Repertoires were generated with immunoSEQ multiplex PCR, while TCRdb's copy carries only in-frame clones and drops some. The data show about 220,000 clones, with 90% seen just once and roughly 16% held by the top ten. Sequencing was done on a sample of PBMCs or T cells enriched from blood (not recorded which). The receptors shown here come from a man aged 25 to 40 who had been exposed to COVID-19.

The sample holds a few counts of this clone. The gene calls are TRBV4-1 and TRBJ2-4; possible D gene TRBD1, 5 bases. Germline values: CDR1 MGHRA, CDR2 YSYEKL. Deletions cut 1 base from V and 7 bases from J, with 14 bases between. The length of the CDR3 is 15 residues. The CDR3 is CASSQGFQGKNIQYF. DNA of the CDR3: TGCGCCAGCAGCCAAGGGTTTCAGGGTAAGAACATTCAGTACTTC.

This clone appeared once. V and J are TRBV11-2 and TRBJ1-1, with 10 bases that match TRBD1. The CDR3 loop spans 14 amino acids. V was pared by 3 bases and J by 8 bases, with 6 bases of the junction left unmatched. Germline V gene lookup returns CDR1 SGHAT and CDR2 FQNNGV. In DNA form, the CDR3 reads TGTGCCAGCAGCTTTGGACAGGGGGATATGGAAGCTTTCTTT. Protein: CASSFGQGDMEAFF.

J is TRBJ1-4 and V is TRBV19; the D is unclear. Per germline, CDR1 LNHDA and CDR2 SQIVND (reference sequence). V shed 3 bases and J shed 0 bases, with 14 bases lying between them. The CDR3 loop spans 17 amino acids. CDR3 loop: CASSIWPPAATNEKLFF. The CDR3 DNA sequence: TGTGCCAGTAGTATTTGGCCCCCCGCGGCAACTAATGAAAAACTGTTTTTT.

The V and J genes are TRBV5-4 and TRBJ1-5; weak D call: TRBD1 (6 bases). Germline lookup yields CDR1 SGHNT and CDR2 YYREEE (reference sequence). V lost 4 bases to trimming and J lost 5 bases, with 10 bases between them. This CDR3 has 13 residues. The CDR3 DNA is TGTGCCAGCAGCCTAGGGGGTGATCAGCCCCAGCATTTT. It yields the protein CASSLGGDQPQHF.

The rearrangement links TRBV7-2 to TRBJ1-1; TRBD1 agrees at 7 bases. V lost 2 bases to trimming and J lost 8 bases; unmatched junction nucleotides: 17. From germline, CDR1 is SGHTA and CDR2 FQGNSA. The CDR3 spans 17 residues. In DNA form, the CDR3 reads TGTGCCAGCAGCTTATTGGGACAGATAGTATTGGGGTTGGAAGCTTTCTTT. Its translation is CASSLLGQIVLGLEAFF.

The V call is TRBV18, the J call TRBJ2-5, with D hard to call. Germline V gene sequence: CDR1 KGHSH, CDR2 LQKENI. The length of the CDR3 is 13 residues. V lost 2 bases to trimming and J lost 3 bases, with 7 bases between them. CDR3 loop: CASSPVLEETQYF. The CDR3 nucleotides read TGTGCCAGCTCACCAGTCCTAGAAGAGACCCAGTACTTC.

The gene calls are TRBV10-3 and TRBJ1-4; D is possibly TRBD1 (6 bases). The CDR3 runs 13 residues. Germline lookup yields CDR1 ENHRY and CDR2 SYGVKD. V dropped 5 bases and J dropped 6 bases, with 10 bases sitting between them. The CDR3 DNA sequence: TGTGCCATCAGTCGTAACAGGGATGAAAAACTGTTTTTT. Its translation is CAISRNRDEKLFF.

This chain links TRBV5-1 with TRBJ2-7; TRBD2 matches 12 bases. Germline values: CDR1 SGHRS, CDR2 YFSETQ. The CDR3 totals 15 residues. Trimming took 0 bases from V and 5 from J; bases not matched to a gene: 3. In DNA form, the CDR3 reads TGCGCCAGCAGCTTGGCCCTAGCGGGGGGGGACGAGCAGTACTTC. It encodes CASSLALAGGDEQYF. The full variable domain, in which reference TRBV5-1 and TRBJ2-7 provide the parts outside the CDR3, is KAGVTQTPRYLIKTRGQQVTLSCSPISGHRSVSWYQQTPGQGLQFLFEYFSETQRNKGNFPGRFSGRQFSNSRSEMNVSTLELGDSALYLCASSLALAGGDEQYFGPGTRLTVT.

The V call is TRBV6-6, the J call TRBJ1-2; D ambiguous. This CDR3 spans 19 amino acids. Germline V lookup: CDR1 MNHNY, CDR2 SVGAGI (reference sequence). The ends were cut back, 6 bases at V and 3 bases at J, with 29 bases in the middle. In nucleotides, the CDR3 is TGTGCCAGCAGCTTACGCCATCCGACGGGATTAAGCCCTTACTATGGCTACACCTTC. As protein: CASSLRHPTGLSPYYGYTF.

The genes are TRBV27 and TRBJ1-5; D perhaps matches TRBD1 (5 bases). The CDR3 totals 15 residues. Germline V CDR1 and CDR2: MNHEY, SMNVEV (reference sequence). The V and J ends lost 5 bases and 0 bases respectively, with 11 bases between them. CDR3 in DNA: TGTGCCAGCAGTCCAAGGGGCAATAGCAATCAGCCCCAGCATTTT. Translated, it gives CASSPRGNSNQPQHF.

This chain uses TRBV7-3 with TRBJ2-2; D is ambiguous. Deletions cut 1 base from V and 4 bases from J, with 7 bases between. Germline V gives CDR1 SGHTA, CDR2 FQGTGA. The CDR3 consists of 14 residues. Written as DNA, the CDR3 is TGTGCCAGCAGCTTAAGCCCCAGCACCGGGGAGCTGTTTTTT. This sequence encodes CASSLSPSTGELFF.

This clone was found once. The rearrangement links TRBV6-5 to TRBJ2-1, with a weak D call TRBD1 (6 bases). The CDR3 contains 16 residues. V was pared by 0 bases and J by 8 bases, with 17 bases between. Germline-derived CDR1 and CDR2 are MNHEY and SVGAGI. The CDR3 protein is CASSYSPGVLIYEQFF. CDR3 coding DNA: TGTGCCAGCAGTTACTCCCCAGGGGTCCTTATTTATGAGCAGTTCTTC.

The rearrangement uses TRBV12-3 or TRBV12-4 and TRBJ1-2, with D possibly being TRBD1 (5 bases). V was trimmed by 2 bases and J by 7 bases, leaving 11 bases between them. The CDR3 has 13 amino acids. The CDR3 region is CASSLSGRGGYTF. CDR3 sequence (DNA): TGTGCCAGCAGTTTATCAGGGAGGGGTGGCTACACCTTC.

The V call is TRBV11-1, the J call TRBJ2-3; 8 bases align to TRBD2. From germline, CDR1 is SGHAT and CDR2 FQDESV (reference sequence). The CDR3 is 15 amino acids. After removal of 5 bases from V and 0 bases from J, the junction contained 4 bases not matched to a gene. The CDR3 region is CASSQRLASTDTQYF. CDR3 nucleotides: TGTGCCAGCAGCCAACGACTAGCGAGCACAGATACGCAGTATTTT. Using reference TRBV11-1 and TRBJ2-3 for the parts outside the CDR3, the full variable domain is EAEVAQSPRYKITEKSQAVAFWCDPISGHATLYWYRQILGQGPELLVQFQDESVVDDSQLPKDRFSAERLKGVDSTLKIQPAELGDSAMYLCASSQRLASTDTQYFGPGTRLTVL.

CDR3 loop: CASSATLVGGEKSNQPQHF. DNA for the CDR3: TGTGCCAGCAGCGCAACCCTGGTTGGGGGGGAAAAGTCCAATCAGCCCCAGCATTTT. The chain has TRBV7-9 and TRBJ1-5; possibly TRBD1 for D (5 bases). Germline assignment: CDR1 SEHNR and CDR2 FQNEAQ (reference sequence). The ends were cut back, 5 bases at V and 3 bases at J, with 26 bases in the middle. CDR3 size: 19 residues.

CDR3: CASQGVQETQYF. CDR3 sequence (DNA): TGTGCCAGTCAGGGGGTCCAAGAGACCCAGTACTTC. This chain links TRBV19 with TRBJ2-5, with 7 bases fitting TRBD1. V dropped 8 bases and J dropped 1; count of bases not matched to a gene: 1. The CDR3 runs to 12 residues. Germline loops: CDR1 LNHDA, CDR2 SQIVND (reference sequence).